This TCR beta chain emerged from a study of T cells in Graves' hyperthyroidism and ophthalmopathy. Researchers took RNA transcripts and amplified the TCR beta CDR3 regions from them. The TCR CDR3 was amplified in a first-round RT-PCR using the HTBI primer set. Each CDR3 protein gets one entry after TCRdb re-called the multiplex PCR reads with MiXCR. The data contain about 500,000 distinct CDR3 sequences, roughly 16% of them singletons. CDR1 and CDR2 (germline): LGHNA, YNFKEQ. CDR3 length: 18 amino acids. Trimming left V 0 bases short and J 5 bases short, with 23 bases between. Study-wide results and caveats: Ophthalmopathy could be told apart from stable hyperthyroidism with a 13 V-J model.

This clonotype was counted between two and nine times. Its antigen is not identified. The rearrangement links TRBV4-2 to TRBJ2-7; maybe TRBD2 (6 bases). The source is a woman younger than 45 with Graves' ophthalmopathy. Material for sequencing was blood. The DNA of the CDR3 is TGTGCCAGCAGCCAAGATCCGGGCCTTATGGGGGGTATCGACGAGCAGTACTTC. Encoded protein: CASSQDPGLMGGIDEQYF.